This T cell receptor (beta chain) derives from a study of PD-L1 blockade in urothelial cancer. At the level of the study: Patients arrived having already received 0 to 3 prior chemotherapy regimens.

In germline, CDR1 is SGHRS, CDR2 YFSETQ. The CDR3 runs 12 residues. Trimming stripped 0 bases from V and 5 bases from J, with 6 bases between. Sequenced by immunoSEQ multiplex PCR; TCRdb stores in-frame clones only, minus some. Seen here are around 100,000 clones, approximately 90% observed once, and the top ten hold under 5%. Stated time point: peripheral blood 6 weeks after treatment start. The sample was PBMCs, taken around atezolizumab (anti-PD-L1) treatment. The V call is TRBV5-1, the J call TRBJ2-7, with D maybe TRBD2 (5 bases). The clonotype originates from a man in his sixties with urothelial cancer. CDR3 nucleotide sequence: TGCGCCAGCAGCTTGGTGGAGGACGAGCAGTACTTC. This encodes CASSLVEDEQYF.